This T cell receptor (beta chain) was documented in a study of radiation and T cells in renal cell carcinoma. Broader study findings: Baseline intratumoral clonotype presence is unknown without pretreatment biopsies. Top tumor clonotypes rose in blood 2 weeks post-radiation, then contracted.

In regard to this clone: The antigen is not known.

Time point here: blood 2 weeks post-SBRT. Treatment meaning: 15 Gy SBRT to primary tumor, nephrectomy 4 weeks later. The tumor was a clear cell renal cell carcinoma. Germline CDR1 and CDR2: SGHVS and FNYEAQ. Trimming stripped 0 bases from V and 0 bases from J, with 5 bases between. CDR3 size: 14 residues. Clones were sequenced by immunoSEQ multiplex PCR, and TCRdb holds only the in-frame ones, with some missing. The sample contains roughly 28,000 clones, about 85% of which appear only once. The chain employs TRBV7-6 and TRBJ2-5; D is undetermined. The clonotype originates from a man aged 55 to 70 with renal cell carcinoma. The sample was blood, taken from a patient whose treatment included radiotherapy and nephrectomy. Written as DNA, the CDR3 is TGTGCCAGCAGCTTAGCAGTCAACCAAGAGACCCAGTACTTC. Amino acid sequence: CASSLAVNQETQYF. The full variable domain, rest sourced from reference TRBV7-6 and TRBJ2-5, is GAGVSQSPRYKVTKRGQDVALRCDPISGHVSLYWYRQALGQGPEFLTYFNYEAQQDKSGLPNDRFSAERPEGSISTLTIQRTEQRDSAMYRCASSLAVNQETQYFGPGTRLLVL.